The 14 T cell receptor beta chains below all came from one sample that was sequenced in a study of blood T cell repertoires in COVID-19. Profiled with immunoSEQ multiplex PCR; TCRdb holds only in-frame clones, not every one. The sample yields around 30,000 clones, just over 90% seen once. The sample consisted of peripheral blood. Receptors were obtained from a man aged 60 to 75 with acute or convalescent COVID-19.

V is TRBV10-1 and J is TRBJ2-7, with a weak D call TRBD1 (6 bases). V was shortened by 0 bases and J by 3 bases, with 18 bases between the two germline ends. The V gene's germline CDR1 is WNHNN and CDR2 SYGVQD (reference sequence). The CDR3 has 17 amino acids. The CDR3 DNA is TGCGCCAGCAGTGAGTCTTTCTGGGACACGCCATACTACGAGCAGTACTTC. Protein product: CASSESFWDTPYYEQYF.

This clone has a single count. CDR3 in amino acids: CASSLTEAGPVRLGEAFF. The CDR3 DNA reads TGTGCCAGCAGCCTAACGGAGGCGGGTCCGGTTCGACTGGGTGAAGCTTTCTTT. The chain recombines TRBV21-1 with TRBJ1-1. TRBV21-1 is a pseudogene. This CDR3 comprises 18 residues.

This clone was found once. The CDR3 DNA follows: TGTGCCAGCAGTCGGGCTTTTAAGGGGACTGAAGCTTTCTTT. Encoded protein: CASSRAFKGTEAFF. This chain connects TRBV5-4 to TRBJ1-1, with a possible D match to TRBD1 (5 bases). Germline-derived CDR1 and CDR2 are SGHNT and YYREEE (reference sequence). This CDR3 spans 14 amino acids. V gave up 5 bases and J gave up 5 bases, with 16 bases separating them.

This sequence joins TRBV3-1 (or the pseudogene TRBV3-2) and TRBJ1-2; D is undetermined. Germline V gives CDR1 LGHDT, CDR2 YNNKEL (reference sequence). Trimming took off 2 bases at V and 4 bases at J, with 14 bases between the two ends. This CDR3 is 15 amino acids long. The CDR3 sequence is CASSQPSGVGYGYTF. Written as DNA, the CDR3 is TGTGCCAGCAGCCAACCAAGCGGGGTAGGCTATGGCTACACCTTC.

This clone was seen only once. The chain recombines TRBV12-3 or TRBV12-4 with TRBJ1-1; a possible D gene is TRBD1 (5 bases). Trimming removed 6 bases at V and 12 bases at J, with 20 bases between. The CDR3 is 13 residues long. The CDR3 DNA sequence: TGTGCCAGCAGATACCGGGACTCCGGAGGGTCTTTCTTT. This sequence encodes CASRYRDSGGSFF.

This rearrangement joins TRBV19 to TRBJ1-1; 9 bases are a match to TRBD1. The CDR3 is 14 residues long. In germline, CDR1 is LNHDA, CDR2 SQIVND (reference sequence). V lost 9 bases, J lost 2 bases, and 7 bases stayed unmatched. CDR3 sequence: CASKRQGVNTEAFF. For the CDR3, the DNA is TGTGCCAGCAAAAGACAGGGGGTAAACACTGAAGCTTTCTTT.

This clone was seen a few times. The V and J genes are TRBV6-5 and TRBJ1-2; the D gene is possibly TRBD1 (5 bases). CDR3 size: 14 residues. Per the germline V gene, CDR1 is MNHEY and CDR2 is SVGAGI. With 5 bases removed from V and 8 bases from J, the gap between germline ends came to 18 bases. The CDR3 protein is CASSLVGGRVGYTF. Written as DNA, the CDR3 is TGTGCCAGCAGTCTTGTCGGGGGGAGGGTAGGCTACACCTTC.

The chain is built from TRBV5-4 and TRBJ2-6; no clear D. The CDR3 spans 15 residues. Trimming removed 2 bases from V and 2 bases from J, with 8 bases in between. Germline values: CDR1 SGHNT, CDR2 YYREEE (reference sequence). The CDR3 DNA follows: TGTGCCAGCAGCTTACGACACGCTGGGGCCAACGTCCTGACTTTC. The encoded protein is CASSLRHAGANVLTF.

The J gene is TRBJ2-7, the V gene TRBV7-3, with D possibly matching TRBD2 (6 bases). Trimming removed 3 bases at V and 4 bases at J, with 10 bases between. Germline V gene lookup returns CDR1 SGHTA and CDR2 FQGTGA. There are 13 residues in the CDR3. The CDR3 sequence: CASSFDGGYEQYF. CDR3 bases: TGTGCCAGCAGCTTTGACGGAGGGTACGAGCAGTACTTC.

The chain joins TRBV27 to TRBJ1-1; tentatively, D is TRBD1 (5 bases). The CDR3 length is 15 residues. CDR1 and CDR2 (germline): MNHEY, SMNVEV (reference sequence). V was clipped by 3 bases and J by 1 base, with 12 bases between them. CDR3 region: CASSFSSRGNTEAFF. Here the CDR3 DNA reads TGTGCCAGCAGTTTTTCCTCAAGGGGGAACACTGAAGCTTTCTTT.

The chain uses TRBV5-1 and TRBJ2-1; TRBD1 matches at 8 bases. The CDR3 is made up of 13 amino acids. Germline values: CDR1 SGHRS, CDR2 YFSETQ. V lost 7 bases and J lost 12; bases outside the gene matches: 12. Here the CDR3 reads CASSDRDPRWQFF. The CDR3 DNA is TGCGCCAGCTCGGACAGGGATCCTAGATGGCAGTTCTTC.

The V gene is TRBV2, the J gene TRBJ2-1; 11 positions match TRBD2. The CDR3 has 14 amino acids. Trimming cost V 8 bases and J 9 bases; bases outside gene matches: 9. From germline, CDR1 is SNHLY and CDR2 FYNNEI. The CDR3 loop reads CASVPSGRKGEQFF. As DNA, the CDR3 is TGTGCCAGCGTGCCTAGCGGGAGGAAGGGTGAGCAGTTCTTC. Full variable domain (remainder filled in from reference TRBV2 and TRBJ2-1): EPEVTQTPSHQVTQMGQEVILRCVPISNHLYFYWYRQILGQKVEFLVSFYNNEISEKSEIFDDQFSVERPDGSNFTLKIRSTKLEDSAMYFCASVPSGRKGEQFFGPGTRLTVL.

The CDR3 spells CASSENTGTANEQYF. DNA of the CDR3: TGTGCCAGCAGCGAAAACACCGGGACAGCAAACGAGCAGTACTTC. The chain joins TRBV7-9 to TRBJ2-7; TRBD1 agrees at 7 bases. The CDR3 is made up of 15 amino acids. Germline CDR1 and CDR2: SEHNR and FQNEAQ (reference sequence). Trimming cost V 5 bases and J 5 bases; bases outside gene matches: 12. Complete variable domain (other parts from reference TRBV7-9 and TRBJ2-7): DTGVSQNPRHKITKRGQNVTFRCDPISEHNRLYWYRQTLGQGPEFLTYFQNEAQLEKSRLLSDRFSAERPKGSFSTLEIQRTEQGDSAMYLCASSENTGTANEQYFGPGTRLTVT.

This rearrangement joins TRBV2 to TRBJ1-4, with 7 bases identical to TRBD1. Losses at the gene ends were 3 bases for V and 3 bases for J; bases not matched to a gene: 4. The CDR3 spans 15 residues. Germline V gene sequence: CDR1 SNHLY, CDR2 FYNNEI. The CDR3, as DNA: TGTGCCAGCAGTGAGATGGGACAGTCTAATGAAAAACTGTTTTTT. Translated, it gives CASSEMGQSNEKLFF.